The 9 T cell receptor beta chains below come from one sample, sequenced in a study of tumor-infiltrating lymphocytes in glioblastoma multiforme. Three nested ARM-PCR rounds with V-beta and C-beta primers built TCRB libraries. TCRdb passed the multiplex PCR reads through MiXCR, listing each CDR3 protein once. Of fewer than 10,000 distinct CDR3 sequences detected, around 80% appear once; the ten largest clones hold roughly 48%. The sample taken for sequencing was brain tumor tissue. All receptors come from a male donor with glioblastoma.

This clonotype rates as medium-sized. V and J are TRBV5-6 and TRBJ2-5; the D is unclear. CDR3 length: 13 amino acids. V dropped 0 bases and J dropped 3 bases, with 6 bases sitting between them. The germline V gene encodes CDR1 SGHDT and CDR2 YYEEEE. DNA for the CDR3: TGTGCCAGCAGCTTGGAGGAAGAAGAGACCCAGTACTTC. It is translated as CASSLEEEETQYF.

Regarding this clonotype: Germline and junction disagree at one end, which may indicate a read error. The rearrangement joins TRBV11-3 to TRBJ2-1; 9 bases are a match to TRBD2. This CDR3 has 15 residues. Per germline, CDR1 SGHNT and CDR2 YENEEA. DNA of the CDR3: TGTGCCGGCAGCTTAGCGGGAGATCTCCTGAATGAGCAGTTCTTC. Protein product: CAGSLAGDLLNEQFF.

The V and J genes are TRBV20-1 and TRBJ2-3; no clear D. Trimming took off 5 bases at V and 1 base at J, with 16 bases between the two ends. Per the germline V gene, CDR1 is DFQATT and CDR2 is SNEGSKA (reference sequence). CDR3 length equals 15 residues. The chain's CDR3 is CSALDRFAGTDTQYF. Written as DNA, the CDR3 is TGCAGTGCTCTGGACCGGTTCGCCGGCACAGATACGCAGTATTTT.

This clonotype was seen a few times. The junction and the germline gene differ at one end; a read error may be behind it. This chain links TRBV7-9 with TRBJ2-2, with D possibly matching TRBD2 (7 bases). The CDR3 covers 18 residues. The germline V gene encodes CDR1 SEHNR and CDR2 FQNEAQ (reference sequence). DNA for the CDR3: TGTGTCAGCAGCCACCGGGGGGCGTTAGTCTCGAACACCGGGGAGCTGTTTTTT. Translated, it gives CVSSHRGALVSNTGELFF.

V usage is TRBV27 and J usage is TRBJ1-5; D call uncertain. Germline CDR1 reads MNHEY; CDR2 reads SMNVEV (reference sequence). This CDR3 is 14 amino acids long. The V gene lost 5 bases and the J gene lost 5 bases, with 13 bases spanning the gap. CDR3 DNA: TGTGCCAGCAGTAGAGGTGAGGGTGATCAGCCCCAGCATTTT. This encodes CASSRGEGDQPQHF.

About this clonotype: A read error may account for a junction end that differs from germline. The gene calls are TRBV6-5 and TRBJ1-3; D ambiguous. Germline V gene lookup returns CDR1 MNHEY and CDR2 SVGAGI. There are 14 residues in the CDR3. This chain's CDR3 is CASKVGDSGNTIYF. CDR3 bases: TGTGCTAGCAAAGTCGGGGACTCTGGAAACACCATATATTTT.

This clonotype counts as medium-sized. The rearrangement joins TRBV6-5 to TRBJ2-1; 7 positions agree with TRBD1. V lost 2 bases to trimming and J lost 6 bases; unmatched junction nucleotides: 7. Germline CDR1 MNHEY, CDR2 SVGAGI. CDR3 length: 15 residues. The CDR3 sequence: CASSYEGGLINEQFF. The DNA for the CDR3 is TGTGCCAGCAGTTACGAAGGGGGCTTAATCAATGAGCAGTTCTTC.

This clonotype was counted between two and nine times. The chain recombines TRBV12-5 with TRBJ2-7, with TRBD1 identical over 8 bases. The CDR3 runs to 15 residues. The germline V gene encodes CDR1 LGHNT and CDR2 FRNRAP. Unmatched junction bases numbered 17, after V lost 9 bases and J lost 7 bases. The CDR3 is CASSVDRGNCGEQYF. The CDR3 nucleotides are TGTGCTAGCAGCGTCGACAGGGGTAATTGCGGAGAGCAGTACTTC.

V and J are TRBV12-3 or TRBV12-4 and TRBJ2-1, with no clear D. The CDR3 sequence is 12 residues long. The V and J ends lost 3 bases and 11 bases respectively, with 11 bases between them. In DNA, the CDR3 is TGTGCCAGCAGTTTTAGGCTTCAACAGCAGTTCTTC. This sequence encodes CASSFRLQQQFF.